These 23 T cell receptor beta chains were sequenced from one sample in a study of long-term antiretroviral therapy in people with HIV. The authors ran the immunoSEQ assay, v3.0, at survey level. The repertoire was sequenced with immunoSEQ multiplex PCR; TCRdb's copy has only in-frame clones and lacks some. The sample lists tens of thousands of clones; around 80% were seen once. Material: unsorted PBMCs, obtained 0.5 years before starting antiretroviral therapy. The receptors originated from a man aged 35 to 55 with HIV.

J is TRBJ1-2 and V is TRBV7-8; 11 nucleotides align to TRBD1. Germline trimming cut 5 bases from V and 8 bases from J; bases unmatched to any gene: 10. This CDR3 spans 15 amino acids. CDR1 and CDR2 (germline): SGHVS, FQNEAQ. Written as DNA, the CDR3 is TGTGCCAGCAGCCCGCGATCCGGGACAGGGGGAGGCTACACCTTC. Translated, it gives CASSPRSGTGGGYTF.

V is TRBV28 and J is TRBJ1-2; tentative D call: TRBD1 (5 bases). Trimming stripped 1 base from V and 7 bases from J, with 13 bases between. This CDR3 spans 14 amino acids. Germline V gene sequence: CDR1 MDHEN, CDR2 SYDVKM. CDR3 loop: CASSLFGATIGYTF. The CDR3 coding sequence is TGTGCCAGCAGTTTATTCGGGGCCACTATTGGCTACACCTTC.

V and J are TRBV6-4 and TRBJ2-5; 12 nucleotides match TRBD2. J was trimmed by 2 bases and V by 8 bases; bases with no gene match: 18. This CDR3 is built from 19 residues. Germline values: CDR1 MRHNA, CDR2 SNTAGT. The CDR3 region has the DNA TGTGCCAGCTCAACTAGCGGGGGGTCAACGTGCAGGGGACAAGAGACCCAGTACTTC. Its translation is CASSTSGGSTCRGQETQYF.

The chain employs TRBV28 and TRBJ1-1; D is undetermined. V lost 2 bases, J lost 4 bases, and 5 bases lay in between. This CDR3 is built from 12 residues. Per germline, CDR1 MDHEN and CDR2 SYDVKM. CDR3 loop: CASSLATTEAFF. The CDR3 DNA reads as TGTGCCAGCAGTTTAGCTACCACTGAAGCTTTCTTT. Combining the CDR3 with reference TRBV28 and TRBJ1-1 gives the whole variable domain DVKVTQSSRYLVKRTGEKVFLECVQDMDHENMFWYRQDPGLGLRLIYFSYDVKMKEKGDIPEGYSVSREKKERFSLILESASTNQTSMYLCASSLATTEAFFGQGTRLTVV.

This clone was counted only a few times. The genes are TRBV19 and TRBJ1-3; D not certain. The CDR3 extends over 15 amino acids. Trimming removed 3 bases from V and 3 bases from J, with 12 bases in between. Germline lookup yields CDR1 LNHDA and CDR2 SQIVND (reference sequence). The CDR3 region has the DNA TGTGCCAGTAGTATTCGAAAGCCTCTTGGAAACACCATATATTTT. Translated, it gives CASSIRKPLGNTIYF.

The chain is built from TRBV6-1 and TRBJ2-1; 9 bases are a match to TRBD2. Trimming took 2 bases from V and 6 from J; bases not matched to a gene: 5. The CDR3 has 15 residues. Germline lookup yields CDR1 MNHNS and CDR2 SASEGT. Here the CDR3 reads CASSERGLASNEQFF. The CDR3 DNA is TGTGCCAGCAGTGAAAGGGGACTAGCTTCCAATGAGCAGTTCTTC.

V gene TRBV7-2 combines with J gene TRBJ2-2; D is undetermined. Germline V gene data show CDR1 as SGHTA and CDR2 as FQGNSA. The CDR3 totals 16 residues. V lost 5 bases to trimming and J lost 1 base, with 14 bases between them. CDR3 nucleotide sequence: TGTGCCAGCAGCCCAAGGGTGATTTTGAACACCGGGGAGCTGTTTTTT. It translates to CASSPRVILNTGELFF.

The V and J genes are TRBV9 and TRBJ1-1, with a tentative D call TRBD1 (5 bases). V was cut by 4 bases and J by 0 bases, with 19 bases left in between. Looked up from germline, CDR1 is SGDLS and CDR2 is YYNGEE. The CDR3 has 17 residues. The CDR3 DNA reads TGTGCCAGCAGCCCAGCTAGGGGAAGGGGAATGAACACTGAAGCTTTCTTT. Translation gives CASSPARGRGMNTEAFF.

The sample holds one count of this clone. The J gene is TRBJ1-2, the V gene TRBV28, with TRBD1 as a possible D gene (6 bases). CDR3 length equals 14 residues. Germline CDR1 reads MDHEN; CDR2 reads SYDVKM. V lost 1 base and J lost 8, with 14 bases in between. For the CDR3, the DNA is TGTGCCAGCAGTTTATTACAGGGTGGGGGGGGCTACACCTTC. It is translated as CASSLLQGGGGYTF.

CDR3 protein: CASRQGLTDTQYF. CDR3 DNA sequence: TGTGCCAGTCGACAGGGACTCACAGATACGCAGTATTTT. The genes are TRBV5-4 and TRBJ2-3; a weak D match, TRBD1 (7 bases). The CDR3 runs 13 residues. Trimming took 8 bases from V and 2 from J, leaving 12 bases between them. Germline values: CDR1 SGHNT, CDR2 YYREEE (reference sequence).

The J gene is TRBJ1-2, the V gene TRBV6-1; 9 positions match TRBD1. CDR3 length equals 15 residues. Germline V gives CDR1 MNHNS, CDR2 SASEGT. The junction had 10 bases not matched to a gene; V was cut back by 5 bases and J by 6 bases. The CDR3 DNA sequence: TGTGCCAGCAGTCCCCTCGGGACAGGGAGAAATGGCTACACCTTC. Encoded protein: CASSPLGTGRNGYTF.

This chain uses TRBV5-5 with TRBJ1-2; D ambiguous. Trimming removed 0 bases at V and 4 bases at J, with 7 bases between. CDR3 length: 13 residues. The germline CDR1 and CDR2 sequences are SGHKS and YYEKEE (reference sequence). The CDR3 protein is CASSLDLSYGYTF. The CDR3 DNA follows: TGTGCCAGCAGCTTGGACCTAAGCTATGGCTACACCTTC.

This clone has a single count. The rearrangement uses TRBV29-1 and TRBJ1-5; the match to TRBD1 covers 11 bases. The CDR3 spans 14 residues. Germline V gene sequence: CDR1 SQVTM, CDR2 ANQGSEA. Losses at the gene ends were 5 bases for V and 10 bases for J; bases not matched to a gene: 10. The CDR3 sequence: CSVSSGQGADPQHF. The CDR3, as DNA: TGCAGCGTTAGTTCTGGACAGGGGGCTGACCCCCAGCATTTT.

The V call is TRBV7-9, the J call TRBJ1-1; D call uncertain. The CDR3 length is 11 residues. Trimming took 6 bases from V and 3 from J, leaving 5 bases between them. From germline, CDR1 is SEHNR and CDR2 FQNEAQ (reference sequence). This CDR3 is CASRDYTEAFF. The CDR3 DNA follows: TGTGCCAGCAGGGATTACACTGAAGCTTTCTTT.

The CDR3 spells CASSLEPAYTGELFF. In DNA form, the CDR3 reads TGCGCCAGCAGCTTGGAACCGGCCTATACCGGGGAGCTGTTTTTT. This chain links TRBV5-1 with TRBJ2-2; no clear D gene. The CDR3 sequence is 15 residues long. CDR1 is SGHRS, CDR2 YFSETQ, per germline. V shed 0 bases and J shed 5 bases, with 11 bases lying between them. Using reference TRBV5-1 and TRBJ2-2 for the parts outside the CDR3, the full variable domain is KAGVTQTPRYLIKTRGQQVTLSCSPISGHRSVSWYQQTPGQGLQFLFEYFSETQRNKGNFPGRFSGRQFSNSRSEMNVSTLELGDSALYLCASSLEPAYTGELFFGEGSRLTVL.

V and J are TRBV5-6 and TRBJ2-1; weak D call: TRBD1 (5 bases). This CDR3 is 15 amino acids long. V was trimmed by 3 bases and J by 8 bases, leaving 18 bases between them. Germline V gene lookup returns CDR1 SGHDT and CDR2 YYEEEE. CDR3 DNA sequence: TGTGCCAGCAGCTCCTGGGCGGCAGGGAACTATGAGCAGTTCTTC. It yields the protein CASSSWAAGNYEQFF.

The rearrangement uses TRBV7-2 and TRBJ2-5, with TRBD2 as a possible D gene (5 bases). CDR1 and CDR2 (germline): SGHTA, FQGNSA. Between the trimmed V and J ends, which lost 1 base and 5 bases, there was a span of 8 bases. CDR3 length equals 13 residues. The CDR3 DNA sequence: TGTGCCAGCAGCTTAGACCGGAGGGAGACCCAGTACTTC. As protein: CASSLDRRETQYF. Drawing the rest from reference TRBV7-2 and TRBJ2-5, the complete variable domain is GAGVSQSPSNKVTEKGKDVELRCDPISGHTALYWYRQSLGQGLEFLIYFQGNSAPDKSGLPSDRFSAERTGGSVSTLTIQRTQQEDSAVYLCASSLDRRETQYFGPGTRLLVL.

The rearrangement joins TRBV6-6 to TRBJ1-1; possibly TRBD1 for D (6 bases). With 7 bases removed from V and 0 bases from J, the gap between germline ends came to 18 bases. Germline lookup yields CDR1 MNHNY and CDR2 SVGAGI (reference sequence). CDR3 length: 16 amino acids. CDR3 amino acids: CASTDGGQRVNTEAFF. The DNA of the CDR3 is TGTGCCAGCACCGACGGGGGACAAAGGGTGAACACTGAAGCTTTCTTT.

The chain couples TRBV11-2 to TRBJ2-7; possibly TRBD1 for D (6 bases). This CDR3 comprises 13 residues. Germline-derived CDR1 and CDR2 are SGHAT and FQNNGV. The germline V and J ends were trimmed by 5 bases and 6 bases, with 14 bases remaining between them. CDR3 DNA sequence: TGTGCCAGCAGCCCAATGGGCAGGGGCGAGCAGTACTTC. Amino acid sequence: CASSPMGRGEQYF.

The DNA of the CDR3 is TGCGCCAGCAGCTTCCCCGGCGACGAGCAGTACTTC. This encodes CASSFPGDEQYF. V and J are TRBV5-1 and TRBJ2-7; D gene ambiguous. The germline V gene encodes CDR1 SGHRS and CDR2 YFSETQ. The CDR3 has 12 amino acids. Trimming shortened V by 2 bases and J by 5 bases, and 8 bases separated the two germline ends. The whole variable domain, remainder taken from reference TRBV5-1 and TRBJ2-7, is KAGVTQTPRYLIKTRGQQVTLSCSPISGHRSVSWYQQTPGQGLQFLFEYFSETQRNKGNFPGRFSGRQFSNSRSEMNVSTLELGDSALYLCASSFPGDEQYFGPGTRLTVT.

This clone showed up just once. The chain combines TRBV5-8 with TRBJ1-6; TRBD1 aligns across 7 bases. From germline, CDR1 is SGHTS and CDR2 YDEGEE. This CDR3 is built from 14 residues. The junction had 7 bases not matched to a gene; V was cut back by 4 bases and J by 9 bases. Here the CDR3 DNA reads TGTGCCAGCAGCCGACAGGGAGGGAGTTCACCCCTCCACTTT. Amino acids: CASSRQGGSSPLHF.

This chain joins TRBV7-6 and TRBJ2-2, with 8 bases fitting TRBD1. Germline V gives CDR1 SGHVS, CDR2 FNYEAQ. This CDR3 has 15 amino acids. J gave up 4 bases and V 4 bases, and 5 bases lay outside the gene matches. The CDR3 loop reads CASSSPDRATGELFF. The CDR3 coding sequence is TGTGCCAGCAGCTCCCCGGACAGGGCCACCGGGGAGCTGTTTTTT.

This chain joins TRBV4-3 and TRBJ1-5; unclear D gene. The V and J ends lost 3 bases and 2 bases respectively, with 11 bases between them. Per germline, CDR1 LGHNA and CDR2 YSLEER. CDR3 size: 15 residues. In nucleotides, the CDR3 is TGCGCCAGCAGCCATGAATTTGGGGGCAATCAGCCCCAGCATTTT. Translation gives CASSHEFGGNQPQHF.